The clone carrying this T cell receptor (beta chain) occurred a few times. PCR primers comprised 60 Vbeta and 13 Jbeta primers. The data were produced by immunoSEQ multiplex PCR, yet TCRdb's version contains in-frame clones alone and is incomplete. The sample contains more than 95,000 clones, 12% of which appear only once. The sample belongs to a study of cytomegalovirus exposure and HLA in healthy donors. Study context: A previous analysis identified 95 million to 130 million unique TCR beta sequences derived from roughly 190 million T cells.

V was cut by 5 bases and J by 7 bases, with 12 bases left in between. Germline V lookup: CDR1 MGHRA, CDR2 YSYEKL. The CDR3 has 14 amino acids. The sample consisted of PBMCs. The TCR sequence derives from a man in his forties in good health and CMV-seropositive. The genes are TRBV4-1 and TRBJ1-6, with a possible D match to TRBD1 (6 bases). CDR3 nucleotide sequence: TGCGCCAGCAGCGACCGACAGGTCAATTCACCCCTCCACTTT. Its protein is CASSDRQVNSPLHF.